The 5 T cell receptor beta chains in this list originate from one sample, sequenced in a study of blood T cell repertoires in COVID-19. Libraries were prepared by immunoSEQ multiplex PCR; TCRdb keeps only in-frame clonotypes and omits some of them. Among fewer than 70,000 clones listed, about 80% were seen once. Input material: peripheral blood. The receptors here all came from a man under 40 with COVID-19, enrolled during active disease.

The chain uses TRBV5-5 and TRBJ2-5, with TRBD2 as a possible D gene (7 bases). The CDR3 is 16 amino acids. Germline loops: CDR1 SGHKS, CDR2 YYEKEE (reference sequence). Trimming took 0 bases from V and 1 from J, leaving 13 bases between them. The CDR3 nucleotides are TGTGCCAGCAGCTTGGCCACGGGGGGCAGCCAAGAGACCCAGTACTTC. This codes for CASSLATGGSQETQYF.

The chain employs TRBV28 and TRBJ2-7; D is possibly TRBD1 (5 bases). The germline V gene has CDR1 MDHEN and CDR2 SYDVKM. Trimming stripped 8 bases from V and 3 bases from J, with 14 bases between. The CDR3 is made up of 13 amino acids. This chain's CDR3 is CASQDSKSYEQYF. As DNA, the CDR3 is TGTGCCAGCCAAGACAGTAAGAGCTACGAGCAGTACTTC.

The chain is built from TRBV11-3 and TRBJ1-6, with 9 positions matching TRBD1. V lost 4 bases and J lost 7; bases outside the gene matches: 5. This CDR3 is 15 amino acids long. The germline gives CDR1 SGHNT, CDR2 YENEEA. This CDR3 reads CASSSRDRVNSPLHF. The DNA for the CDR3 is TGTGCCAGCAGCTCCCGGGACAGGGTAAATTCACCCCTCCACTTT. Together with reference TRBV11-3 and TRBJ1-6, the CDR3 gives the full variable domain: EAGVVQSPRYKIIEKKQPVAFWCNPISGHNTLYWYLQNLGQGPELLIRYENEEAVDDSQLPKDRFSAERLKGVDSTLKIQPAELGDSAVYLCASSSRDRVNSPLHFGNGTRLTVT.

CDR3 sequence reads: CASSPRQGINEKLFF. The CDR3 bases are TGTGCCAGCAGCCCTAGACAGGGGATAAATGAAAAACTGTTTTTT. The chain carries TRBV9 and TRBJ1-4; 8 nucleotides line up with TRBD1. The junction had 7 bases not matched to a gene; V was cut back by 4 bases and J by 5 bases. CDR3 length equals 15 residues. Germline lookup yields CDR1 SGDLS and CDR2 YYNGEE.

V is TRBV7-3 and J is TRBJ2-3, with TRBD1 matching 7 bases. Germline-derived CDR1 and CDR2 are SGHTA and FQGTGA. There are 15 residues in the CDR3. With V trimmed by 5 bases and J by 0 bases, 5 bases remained unmatched. The CDR3 region is CASSPQGLSTDTQYF. The CDR3 DNA reads as TGTGCCAGCAGCCCACAGGGGCTAAGCACAGATACGCAGTATTTT. The full variable domain, in which reference TRBV7-3 and TRBJ2-3 provide the parts outside the CDR3, is GAGVSQTPSNKVTEKGKYVELRCDPISGHTALYWYRQSLGQGPEFLIYFQGTGAADDSGLPNDRFFAVRPEGSVSTLKIQRTERGDSAVYLCASSPQGLSTDTQYFGPGTRLTVL.